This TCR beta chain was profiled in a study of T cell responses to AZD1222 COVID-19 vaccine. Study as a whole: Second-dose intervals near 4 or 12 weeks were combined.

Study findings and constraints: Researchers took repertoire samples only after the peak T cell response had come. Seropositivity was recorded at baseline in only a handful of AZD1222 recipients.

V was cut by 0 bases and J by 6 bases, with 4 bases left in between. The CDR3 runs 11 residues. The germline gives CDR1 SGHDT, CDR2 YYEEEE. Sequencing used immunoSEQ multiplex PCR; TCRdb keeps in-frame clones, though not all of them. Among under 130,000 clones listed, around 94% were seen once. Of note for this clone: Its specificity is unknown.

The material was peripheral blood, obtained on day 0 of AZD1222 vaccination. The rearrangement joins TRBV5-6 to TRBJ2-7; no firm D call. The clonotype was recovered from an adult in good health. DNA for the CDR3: TGTGCCAGCAGCTTGGAGGGCGAGCAGTACTTC. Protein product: CASSLEGEQYF.